The clone carrying this T cell receptor beta chain was counted a few times. The antigen remains undetermined. The sample comes from a study of CD8+ T cells in alopecia areata. Study-wide results and caveats: Alphabeta T cells residing in normal skin are also sequenced in scalp samples. Lesional scalp, especially alopecia totalis/universalis, showed higher clonality than normal scalp.

The CDR3 has 19 amino acids. Trimming took 0 bases from V and 5 from J, leaving 22 bases between them. The sequencing template was cDNA reverse transcribed from extracted RNA. The table came from immunoSEQ multiplex PCR; TCRdb's copy has only in-frame clones and leaves some out. Found here are about 200,000 clones, about 56% of them singletons; the top ten hold about 5.3%. Researchers picked out CD4+ and CD8+ T cells from PBMCs by sorting. This receptor was obtained from a human donor in good health. The V gene is TRBV23-1, the J gene TRBJ2-2; D remains unclear. TRBV23-1 is placed among ORFs of uncertain function. The sample comprised CD8+ T cells sorted from blood. CDR3 loop: CASSQSEPNKSNGTGELFF. The DNA of the CDR3 is TGCGCCAGCAGTCAATCCGAGCCAAATAAATCGAATGGGACCGGGGAGCTGTTTTTT.